This entry describes one T cell receptor beta chain. What it binds is not known. This sample is drawn from a study of OX40 agonist ivuxolimab in advanced cancers. In the study overall: Three patients, one with hepatocellular carcinoma and two with cutaneous melanoma, achieved partial responses. Findings of the study overall: Some of the nonresponding patients also showed low levels of normalized T-cell clonal expansion. Relative to CD4+, CD8+ T cells held more expanded clones on average.

Produced via immunoSEQ multiplex PCR; TCRdb's table is partial and in-frame only. This sample carries about 62,000 clones, 80% to 95% of them seen once, and the ten largest clones take around an eighth. The V gene lost 2 bases and the J gene lost 3 bases, with 16 bases spanning the gap. This CDR3 contains 16 residues. The V gene's germline CDR1 is MNHEY and CDR2 SVGAGI. The source of this sequence is an adult with an advanced solid tumor such as melanoma, head and neck, liver or kidney cancer. The material sequenced was CD4+ or CD8+ T cells sorted from blood, taken in a trial of the OX40 agonist ivuxolimab. The rearrangement links TRBV6-5 to TRBJ1-1; a possible D gene is TRBD1 (6 bases). CDR3 protein: CASSYTRYRADTEAFF. The CDR3 DNA sequence: TGTGCCAGCAGTTACACCCGATACAGGGCTGACACTGAAGCTTTCTTT.